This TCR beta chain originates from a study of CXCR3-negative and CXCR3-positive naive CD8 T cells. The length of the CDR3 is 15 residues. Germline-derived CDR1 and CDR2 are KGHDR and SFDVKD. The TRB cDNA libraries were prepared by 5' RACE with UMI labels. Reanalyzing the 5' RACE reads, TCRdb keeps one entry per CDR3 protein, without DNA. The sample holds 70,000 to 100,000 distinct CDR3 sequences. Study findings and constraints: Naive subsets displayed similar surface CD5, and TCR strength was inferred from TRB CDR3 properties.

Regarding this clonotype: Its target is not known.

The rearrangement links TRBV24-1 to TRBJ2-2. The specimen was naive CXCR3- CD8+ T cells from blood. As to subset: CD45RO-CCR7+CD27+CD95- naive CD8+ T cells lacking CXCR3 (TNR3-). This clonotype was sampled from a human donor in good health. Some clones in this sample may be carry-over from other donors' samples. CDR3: CATSDRNLGTGELFF.